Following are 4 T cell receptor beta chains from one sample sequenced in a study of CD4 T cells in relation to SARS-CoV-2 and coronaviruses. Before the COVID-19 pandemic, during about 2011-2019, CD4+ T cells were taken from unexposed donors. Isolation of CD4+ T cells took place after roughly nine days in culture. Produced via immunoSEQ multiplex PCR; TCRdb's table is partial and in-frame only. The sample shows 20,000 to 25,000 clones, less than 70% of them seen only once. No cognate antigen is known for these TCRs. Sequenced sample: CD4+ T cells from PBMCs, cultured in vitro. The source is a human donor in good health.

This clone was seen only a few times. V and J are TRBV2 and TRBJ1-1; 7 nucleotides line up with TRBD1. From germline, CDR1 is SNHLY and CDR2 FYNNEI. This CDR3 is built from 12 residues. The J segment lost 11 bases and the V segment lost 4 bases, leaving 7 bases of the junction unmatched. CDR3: CASSVRGVEAFF. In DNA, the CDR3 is TGTGCCAGCAGTGTCAGGGGGGTGGAGGCTTTCTTT.

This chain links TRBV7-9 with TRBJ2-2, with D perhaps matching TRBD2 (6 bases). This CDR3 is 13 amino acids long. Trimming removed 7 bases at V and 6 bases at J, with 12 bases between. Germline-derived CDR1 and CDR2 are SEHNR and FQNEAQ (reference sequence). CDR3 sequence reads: CASTPPGAGELFF. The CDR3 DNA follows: TGTGCCAGCACCCCACCGGGGGCCGGGGAGCTGTTTTTT.

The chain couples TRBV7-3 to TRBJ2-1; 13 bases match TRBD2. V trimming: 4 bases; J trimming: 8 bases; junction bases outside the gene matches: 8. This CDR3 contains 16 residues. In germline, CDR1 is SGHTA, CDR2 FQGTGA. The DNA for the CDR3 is TGTGCCAGCAGCTCCTTAGGGACTAGCGGGAACTATGAGCAGTTCTTC. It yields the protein CASSSLGTSGNYEQFF.

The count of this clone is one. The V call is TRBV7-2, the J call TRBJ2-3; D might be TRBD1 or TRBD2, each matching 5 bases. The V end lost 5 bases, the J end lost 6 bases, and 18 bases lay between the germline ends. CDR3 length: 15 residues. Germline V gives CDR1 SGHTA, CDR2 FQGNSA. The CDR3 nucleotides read TGTGCCAGCAGCCTAGGGGACCCCTGGTTGGATACGCAGTATTTT. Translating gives CASSLGDPWLDTQYF.